These T cell receptor beta chains were read from a single sample in a study of OX40 agonist ivuxolimab in advanced cancers. Sequencing was performed with immunoSEQ multiplex PCR; in TCRdb, only in-frame clones are kept and a portion is missing. The sample consists of approximately 82,000 clones, about 83% of them appearing once. Sequences were derived from CD4+ or CD8+ T cells sorted from blood, sampled in a trial of the OX40 agonist ivuxolimab. Receptors were obtained from an adult with an advanced solid tumor such as melanoma, head and neck, liver or kidney cancer. Each CDR3 is given with its conserved first and last residue. Each record gives: J gene, V gene, clone size, D gene, CDR3 DNA, CDR3 protein. The D gene is left open where the match is weak. For some rows the clone size is stated as once, few or many, or as a class when expanded; others skip it.

J gene: TRBJ1-3
V gene: TRBV7-7
clone size: once
D gene: -
CDR3 DNA: TGTGCCAGCAGCAAGGACGGATCGAGCAACACCATATATTTT
CDR3 protein: CASSKDGSSNTIYF

J gene: TRBJ2-7
V gene: TRBV7-2
clone size: -
D gene: -
CDR3 DNA: TGTGCCAGCAGCTTAACCTACGAGCAGTACTTC
CDR3 protein: CASSLTYEQYF

J gene: TRBJ2-1
V gene: TRBV6-1
clone size: -
D gene: TRBD2
CDR3 DNA: TGTGCCAGCAGCCCTCTGACTAGCGGGAGGGTTGAGTTCTTC
CDR3 protein: CASSPLTSGRVEFF

J gene: TRBJ2-1
V gene: TRBV5-4
clone size: -
D gene: -
CDR3 DNA: TGTGCCAGCAGCTTGGGATCCGGGGTCAGCGGGAATGAGCAGTTCTTC
CDR3 protein: CASSLGSGVSGNEQFF

J gene: TRBJ2-1
V gene: TRBV9
clone size: once
D gene: -
CDR3 DNA: TGTGCCAGCAGCGTAGAAAGCGTTTTCGATGAGCAGTTCTTC
CDR3 protein: CASSVESVFDEQFF

J gene: TRBJ2-7
V gene: TRBV2
clone size: -
D gene: -
CDR3 DNA: TGTGCCAGCAACGGAGTCTACGAGCAGTACTTC
CDR3 protein: CASNGVYEQYF

J gene: TRBJ2-1
V gene: TRBV4-2
clone size: once
D gene: TRBD2
CDR3 DNA: TGTGCCAGCAGCCTTGGGACTAGCGGGAGCTCCTACAATGAGCAGTTCTTC
CDR3 protein: CASSLGTSGSSYNEQFF

J gene: TRBJ2-7
V gene: TRBV7-9
clone size: -
D gene: TRBD1
CDR3 DNA: TGTGCCAGCAGCTGGACAGGGGTTGGAGACGAGCAGTACTTC
CDR3 protein: CASSWTGVGDEQYF

J gene: TRBJ2-7
V gene: TRBV5-1
clone size: -
D gene: TRBD1
CDR3 DNA: TGCGCCAGCAGCTTGGCTGGGACAGGGGGTGACGAGCAGTACTTC
CDR3 protein: CASSLAGTGGDEQYF

J gene: TRBJ2-7
V gene: TRBV19
clone size: -
D gene: -
CDR3 DNA: TGTGCCAGTAGTATTGCCAACGAGCAGTACTTC
CDR3 protein: CASSIANEQYF

J gene: TRBJ2-7
V gene: TRBV5-1
clone size: -
D gene: TRBD2
CDR3 DNA: TGCGCCAGCAGCTTCGGGACTAGCGGGATCGACGAGCAGTACTTC
CDR3 protein: CASSFGTSGIDEQYF

J gene: TRBJ2-7
V gene: TRBV4-1
clone size: -
D gene: -
CDR3 DNA: TGCGCCAGCAGCCAAGAGAGCTCATCGGACTACGAGCAGTACTTC
CDR3 protein: CASSQESSSDYEQYF

J gene: TRBJ2-4
V gene: TRBV10-2
clone size: -
D gene: -
CDR3 DNA: TGCGCCAGCAGTGGGGCGGGGCTAGCCAAAAACATTCAGTACTTC
CDR3 protein: CASSGAGLAKNIQYF

J gene: TRBJ2-1
V gene: TRBV5-6
clone size: -
D gene: -
CDR3 DNA: TGTGCCAGCAGCTTGGGACAGTTGGCCACCTACAATGAGCAGTTCTTC
CDR3 protein: CASSLGQLATYNEQFF

J gene: TRBJ1-6
V gene: TRBV5-1
clone size: -
D gene: -
CDR3 DNA: TGCGCCAGCAGCTTGGAGGCGGGGAACCCTTCACCCCTCCACTTT
CDR3 protein: CASSLEAGNPSPLHF

J gene: TRBJ2-5
V gene: TRBV11-3
clone size: -
D gene: TRBD2
CDR3 DNA: TGTGCCAGCAGCCTTAGCGGGGGGTCAGAGACCCAGTACTTC
CDR3 protein: CASSLSGGSETQYF

J gene: TRBJ2-7
V gene: TRBV7-9
clone size: -
D gene: TRBD1
CDR3 DNA: TGTGCCAGCATCCCCCTTGGGACAGGTGGTTACGAGCAGTACTTC
CDR3 protein: CASIPLGTGGYEQYF

J gene: TRBJ1-4
V gene: TRBV18
clone size: once
D gene: -
CDR3 DNA: TGTGCCAGCTCACTAGGACAGAATGAAAAACTGTTTTTT
CDR3 protein: CASSLGQNEKLFF

J gene: TRBJ1-6
V gene: TRBV6-1
clone size: -
D gene: TRBD1
CDR3 DNA: TGTGCCAGCAGTGAACACGGGACAGTGACTTCACCCCTCCACTTT
CDR3 protein: CASSEHGTVTSPLHF

J gene: TRBJ1-1
V gene: TRBV14
clone size: -
D gene: -
CDR3 DNA: TGTGCCAGCAGCCAAGATACAGGATGGGACACTGAAGCTTTCTTT
CDR3 protein: CASSQDTGWDTEAFF

J gene: TRBJ2-1
V gene: TRBV23-1
clone size: -
D gene: -
CDR3 DNA: TGCGCCAGCAGTCAATCGGCAGGGGATTACTCTTACAATGAGCAGTTCTTC
CDR3 protein: CASSQSAGDYSYNEQFF

J gene: TRBJ1-1
V gene: TRBV28
clone size: -
D gene: -
CDR3 DNA: TGTGCCAGCAGTTTATTATCCACTGAAGCTTTCTTT
CDR3 protein: CASSLLSTEAFF

J gene: TRBJ1-1
V gene: TRBV19
clone size: -
D gene: -
CDR3 DNA: TGTGCCAGTACCGGGACCCCACGCACTGAAGCTTTCTTT
CDR3 protein: CASTGTPRTEAFF

J gene: TRBJ1-5
V gene: TRBV21-1
clone size: once
D gene: -
CDR3 DNA: TGTGCCAGCAGCAACTTACTGTTGAGGGCATATAGCAATCAGCCCCAGCATTTT
CDR3 protein: CASSNLLLRAYSNQPQHF

J gene: TRBJ2-1
V gene: TRBV5-8
clone size: -
D gene: -
CDR3 DNA: TGTGCCAGCAGCTTGAAGGGTTTAATCTACAATGAGCAGTTCTTC
CDR3 protein: CASSLKGLIYNEQFF

J gene: TRBJ2-7
V gene: TRBV6-5
clone size: -
D gene: -
CDR3 DNA: TGTGCCAGCAGTTACAGGGGAGAGGGCTACGAGCAGTACTTC
CDR3 protein: CASSYRGEGYEQYF

J gene: TRBJ2-3
V gene: TRBV5-6
clone size: -
D gene: -
CDR3 DNA: TGTGCCAGCAGCCCGAGGGGGGTTCGGGCCACAGATACGCAGTATTTT
CDR3 protein: CASSPRGVRATDTQYF

J gene: TRBJ2-7
V gene: TRBV5-1
clone size: -
D gene: TRBD1
CDR3 DNA: TGCGCCAGCAGCTTGGTCCGGGACAGGGTAGACGAGCAGTACTTC
CDR3 protein: CASSLVRDRVDEQYF

J gene: TRBJ2-7
V gene: TRBV11-2
clone size: few
D gene: TRBD1
CDR3 DNA: TGTGCCAGCAGCTGGGACAGTTTCTACGAGCAGTACTTC
CDR3 protein: CASSWDSFYEQYF

J gene: TRBJ2-1
V gene: TRBV11-3
clone size: -
D gene: TRBD2
CDR3 DNA: TGTGCCAGCAGCTTTGCGGGAGTTAACTATGAGCAGTTCTTC
CDR3 protein: CASSFAGVNYEQFF

J gene: TRBJ1-1
V gene: TRBV30
clone size: -
D gene: TRBD1
CDR3 DNA: TGTGCCTGGAGACCCAACAGGGGAGCGAACACTGAAGCTTTCTTT
CDR3 protein: CAWRPNRGANTEAFF

J gene: TRBJ1-2
V gene: TRBV5-1
clone size: few
D gene: -
CDR3 DNA: TGCGCCAGCAGCGTTACGAGGAACTATGGCTACACCTTC
CDR3 protein: CASSVTRNYGYTF

J gene: TRBJ1-3
V gene: TRBV5-1
clone size: -
D gene: -
CDR3 DNA: TGCGCCAGCAGCGCGGCCGGGGGGGAAGGAAACACCATATATTTT
CDR3 protein: CASSAAGGEGNTIYF

J gene: TRBJ2-5
V gene: TRBV5-1
clone size: few
D gene: TRBD1
CDR3 DNA: TGCGCCAGCAGCCCAGGGACAGGGGTAGAGACCCAGTACTTC
CDR3 protein: CASSPGTGVETQYF

J gene: TRBJ1-2
V gene: TRBV7-2
clone size: once
D gene: -
CDR3 DNA: TGTGCCAGCACCTTACCGCAGGGGACCTATGGCTACACCTTC
CDR3 protein: CASTLPQGTYGYTF

J gene: TRBJ1-5
V gene: TRBV28
clone size: few
D gene: -
CDR3 DNA: TGTGCCAGCAGTTTTGCCGGGCCCCAGCATTTT
CDR3 protein: CASSFAGPQHF

J gene: TRBJ2-2
V gene: TRBV5-1
clone size: -
D gene: -
CDR3 DNA: TGCGCCAGCAGCTTCTCGACACCGAACACCGGGGAGCTGTTTTTT
CDR3 protein: CASSFSTPNTGELFF